This T cell receptor beta chain came from a study of memory CD4+ T cells and cytomegalovirus serostatus. On the study more broadly: This sample comes from healthy Belgian adults, eight to ten CMV seropositive, approximately 24 seronegative.

Study-wide points: The CMV-associated TCR signature appears largely within the CD4+ memory repertoire. Of 150 to 200 reported CMV TCRbeta sequences, 55 to 80 were found in memory CD4+ repertoires. A US-trained random forest predicted CMV serostatus with median AUC 0.91.

TCRdb keeps only in-frame clones here, not all; method: immunoSEQ multiplex PCR. The sample consists of 50,000 to 65,000 clones, about 80% of them appearing once. Single viable CD3+CD4+CD8-CD45RO+ cells were sorted as the memory CD4+ T cells. Remarks on this clone: Its target is not known.

Germline assignment: CDR1 SGHVS and CDR2 FNYEAQ. V shed 4 bases, J shed 4 bases, and the junction held 6 bases outside the gene matches. The CDR3 contains 16 residues. The receptor's source is an adult in good health and CMV-seropositive. The sample comprised memory CD4+ T cells from blood. The rearrangement links TRBV7-6 to TRBJ2-2, with TRBD2 matching over 10 bases. CDR3 sequence: CASSSLAGVGTGELFF. The CDR3 nucleotides read TGTGCCAGCAGCTCCCTAGCGGGAGTGGGCACCGGGGAGCTGTTTTTT.